The rows below give T cell receptor beta chains drawn from one sample of a study of cytomegalovirus exposure and HLA in healthy donors. Libraries were prepared by immunoSEQ multiplex PCR; TCRdb keeps only in-frame clonotypes and omits some of them. This sample has 90,000 to 100,000 clones, with around 74% found just once. The material sequenced was PBMCs. These receptors came from a man in his forties or fifties in good health and CMV-seropositive. The CDR3 runs from the conserved cysteine through the conserved F or W. A D gene is named only where the DNA matches it firmly. The listing skips clone size in some rows; elsewhere it reads once, few, many or a size class.

NA	TRBV9	14	TRBJ2-4	TRBD1	TGTGCCAGCGGGTCCGGGACAGGGGGTTACATTCAGTACTTC	CASGSGTGGYIQYF
NA	TRBV9	13	TRBJ2-1	NA	TGTGCCAGCAGCGCACGGGACTACAATGAGCAGTTCTTC	CASSARDYNEQFF
NA	TRBV10-3	15	TRBJ2-7	TRBD2	TGTGCCATCAAGCCTTCTAGCGGACCCCGCCACGAGCAGTACTTC	CAIKPSSGPRHEQYF
NA	TRBV19	15	TRBJ1-1	NA	TGTGCCATAACCCAAAACCCAGTTGCGGGGACTGAAGCTTTCTTT	CAITQNPVAGTEAFF
NA	TRBV7-9	14	TRBJ2-5	TRBD1	TGTGCCAGCAGCTTATACACAGGGGGAGAGACCCAGTACTTC	CASSLYTGGETQYF
once	TRBV7-8	12	TRBJ1-2	NA	TGTGCCAGCAGCCTTAACAGGGATGGCTACACCTTC	CASSLNRDGYTF
few	TRBV6-1	11	TRBJ1-2	NA	TGTGCCAGCAGATCAGGGTTCGGCTACACCTTC	CASRSGFGYTF
NA	TRBV4-3	16	TRBJ2-3	TRBD2	TGCGCCAGCAGCCAAGATGGGGGGACTAGCGGGAGACGGCAGTATTTT	CASSQDGGTSGRRQYF
NA	TRBV9	16	TRBJ2-1	TRBD2	TGTGCCAGCAGCTCCGGGACTAGCGGGGGGAATGGTGAGCAGTTCTTC	CASSSGTSGGNGEQFF
NA	TRBV14	15	TRBJ1-1	NA	TGTGCCAGCAGCTCATATCCCGGGGCTAGCGCTGAAGCTTTCTTT	CASSSYPGASAEAFF
NA	TRBV7-9	16	TRBJ2-7	TRBD2	TGTGCCAGCAGCTTAGGGTCTAGCGGGAGTCACTACGAGCAGTACTTC	CASSLGSSGSHYEQYF
few	TRBV7-8	13	TRBJ2-7	NA	TGTGCTAGCAAGCAAAAGCAGGCATACGAGCAGTACTTC	CASKQKQAYEQYF
NA	TRBV5-1	14	TRBJ1-5	NA	TGCGCCAGCAGCTTGTCCAGCGGCAATCAGCCCCAGCATTTT	CASSLSSGNQPQHF
once	TRBV5-1	15	TRBJ2-1	NA	TGCGCCAGCAGCCTTAGCGGAAGCTCCTACAATGAGCAGTTCTTC	CASSLSGSSYNEQFF
NA	TRBV2	15	TRBJ1-1	NA	TGTGCCAGCAGTGAACAACAGATCTCGGGGACTGAAGCTTTCTTT	CASSEQQISGTEAFF
NA	TRBV18	15	TRBJ2-2	NA	TGTGCCAGCTCACCACGCGGCAGGGATACCGGGGAGCTGTTTTTT	CASSPRGRDTGELFF
NA	TRBV4-1	21	TRBJ2-2	TRBD2	TGCGCCAGCAGCCAAGACCCCAGGGTTATACTAGCGAGGCGGAGGGCCGGGGAGCTGTTTTTT	CASSQDPRVILARRRAGELFF
NA	TRBV4-1	15	TRBJ1-1	NA	TGCGCCAGCAGCCAATACTTTTCTGATTATCCTGAAGCTTTCTTT	CASSQYFSDYPEAFF
NA	TRBV18	16	TRBJ2-3	NA	TGTGCCAGCTCATATTCCCAGGGTTCTAGCACAGATACGCAGTATTTT	CASSYSQGSSTDTQYF
NA	TRBV6-6	15	TRBJ2-3	NA	TGTGCCAGCAGTTATAGCGGCGGAGGTTCAGATACGCAGTATTTT	CASSYSGGGSDTQYF
once	TRBV5-1	16	TRBJ2-3	NA	TGCGCCAGCAGCTTGGAGCCTAGCCCTCCGGCAGATACGCAGTATTTT	CASSLEPSPPADTQYF
NA	TRBV28	16	TRBJ2-3	TRBD2	TGTGCCAGCAGTTTATTCGGGAGGGCTAGCACAGATACGCAGTATTTT	CASSLFGRASTDTQYF
once	TRBV29-1	13	TRBJ2-5	NA	TGCAGCGTTGAAGATGGGCCGGTGGAGACCCAGTACTTC	CSVEDGPVETQYF
once	TRBV29-1	15	TRBJ1-3	NA	TGCAGCGTCGGACTGGGACAAAGCTCTGGAAACACCATATATTTT	CSVGLGQSSGNTIYF
NA	TRBV9	15	TRBJ1-3	NA	TGTGCCAGCAGCCCCGGCCCAGGACCCGGGGACACCATATATTTT	CASSPGPGPGDTIYF
NA	TRBV5-3	11	TRBJ1-6	NA	TGTGCCAGAAGCTTTCAATCACCCCTCCACTTT	CARSFQSPLHF
NA	TRBV19	14	TRBJ2-2	TRBD1	TGTGCCAGTAGGCAGACAGGGTACACCGGGGAGCTGTTTTTT	CASRQTGYTGELFF
few	TRBV5-6	16	TRBJ1-2	TRBD1	TGTGCCAGCAGCTTGGATAGACAGGGGGCGGGCTATGGCTACACCTTC	CASSLDRQGAGYGYTF
NA	TRBV19	12	TRBJ1-2	NA	TGTGCCAGTAGTAATCAGGGGTATGGCTACACCTTC	CASSNQGYGYTF
NA	TRBV9	13	TRBJ2-1	NA	TGTGCCAGCAGCGATAGATCCTACAATGAGCAGTTCTTC	CASSDRSYNEQFF
NA	TRBV28	19	TRBJ2-2	TRBD1	TGTGCCAGCAGTGGGGCCTTCAGGACTTCGAGGGGGCTCGGCGGGGAGCTGTTTTTT	CASSGAFRTSRGLGGELFF
NA	TRBV5-5	13	TRBJ1-2	NA	TGTGCCAGCAGCCAATTCGACAGCTATGGCTACACCTTC	CASSQFDSYGYTF
NA	TRBV5-3	13	TRBJ2-2	NA	TGTGCCAGAAGCTTAACTAGCACCGGGGAGCTGTTTTTT	CARSLTSTGELFF
NA	TRBV5-5	16	TRBJ2-5	NA	TGTGCCAGCAGCTTGGGGACAGCAAGTCCCCAAGAGACCCAGTACTTC	CASSLGTASPQETQYF
NA	TRBV28	14	TRBJ1-3	NA	TGTGCCAGCAGGTGGGGGCCAACGGGAAACACCATATATTTT	CASRWGPTGNTIYF
NA	TRBV7-9	13	TRBJ2-1	NA	TGTTCCAGCAGCTTGAGAGCGGACAATGAGCAGTTCTTC	CSSSLRADNEQFF
NA	TRBV7-3	14	TRBJ2-3	NA	TGTGCCAGCAGCTTAAACTCCTTAACAGATACGCAGTATTTT	CASSLNSLTDTQYF
NA	TRBV7-6	16	TRBJ2-3	NA	TGTGCCAGCAGCCCTTCGGGGGGCCTCTTGTCAGATACGCAGTATTTT	CASSPSGGLLSDTQYF
NA	TRBV29-1	17	TRBJ2-3	NA	TGCAGCGTTGACCCCCCCGCGGGACGGAACCTAGGTAGTACGCAGTATTTT	CSVDPPAGRNLGSTQYF
few	TRBV10-3	15	TRBJ2-3	NA	TGTGCCATCAGTGAGCCATTGACTAGTCCCAATACGCAGTATTTT	CAISEPLTSPNTQYF
NA	TRBV10-1	14	TRBJ2-7	NA	TGCGCCAGCAGCCCCGTCGGACTGGTGGACGAGCAGTACTTC	CASSPVGLVDEQYF
NA	TRBV27	14	TRBJ1-1	NA	TGTGCCAGCAGTTCCCAGGGAATTAACACTGAAGCTTTCTTT	CASSSQGINTEAFF